These 25 T cell receptor beta chains came from one sample sequenced in a study of shared clonotypes between healthy human individuals. Profiled with immunoSEQ multiplex PCR; TCRdb holds only in-frame clones, not every one. The sample has roughly 2,300,000 clones; 85% to 95% are singletons. Sequencing input: naive CD4+ T cells from PBMCs. Subset specified: CD45RA+ positively selected. The receptor set was obtained from a man aged 18 to 29 in good health. Some clones in this sample may be carry-over from other donors' samples.

This chain connects TRBV5-1 to TRBJ1-3, with D unresolved. Trimming took off 2 bases at V and 0 bases at J, with 15 bases between the two ends. The CDR3 extends over 17 amino acids. Germline V CDR1 and CDR2: SGHRS, YFSETQ. In nucleotides, the CDR3 is TGCGCCAGCAGCTTAGGATCCGGGTCCTACTCTGGAAACACCATATATTTT. It specifies CASSLGSGSYSGNTIYF.

This chain uses TRBV6-1 with TRBJ2-1; 9 bases align to TRBD2. Losses at the gene ends were 2 bases for V and 0 bases for J; bases not matched to a gene: 5. Per the germline V gene, CDR1 is MNHNS and CDR2 is SASEGT. The CDR3 covers 17 residues. The DNA of the CDR3 is TGTGCCAGCAGTGAATGGCTAGCGGGACTCTCCTACAATGAGCAGTTCTTC. Protein sequence: CASSEWLAGLSYNEQFF.

The chain recombines TRBV5-1 with TRBJ1-1, with a possible D match to TRBD1 (6 bases). V dropped 4 bases and J dropped 9 bases, with 22 bases sitting between them. CDR3 length: 15 amino acids. The V gene's germline CDR1 is SGHRS and CDR2 YFSETQ. The CDR3, as DNA: TGCGCCAGCAGCCAGGACACTCTTGGCGGACAGCAAGCTTTCTTT. As protein: CASSQDTLGGQQAFF.

V and J are TRBV28 and TRBJ1-5; D ambiguous. The CDR3 is 14 amino acids. Trimming pared 7 bases from V and 0 bases from J, leaving 10 bases between. CDR1 is MDHEN and CDR2 is SYDVKM in the germline V gene. CDR3 protein: CASTLDHSNQPQHF. The DNA for the CDR3 is TGTGCCAGCACCCTGGACCATAGCAATCAGCCCCAGCATTTT.

The chain recombines TRBV6-1 with TRBJ2-4; D possibly corresponds to TRBD2 (5 bases). The germline V gene has CDR1 MNHNS and CDR2 SASEGT. The ends were cut back, 1 base at V and 9 bases at J, with 13 bases in the middle. The CDR3 sequence is 14 residues long. CDR3 DNA: TGTGCCAGCAGTGAAGAGGGTCGAGGAGGCATTCAGTACTTC. It is translated as CASSEEGRGGIQYF.

The genes are TRBV12-5 and TRBJ2-1; 7 bases are shared with TRBD2. The germline gives CDR1 LGHNT, CDR2 FRNRAP. V shed 4 bases, J shed 2 bases, and the junction held 8 bases outside the gene matches. The CDR3 consists of 16 residues. The CDR3 coding sequence is TGTGCTAGTGGTTCCTCCGTCGGGAGGACCTACAATGAGCAGTTCTTC. As protein: CASGSSVGRTYNEQFF.

The CDR3 sequence is CASSPDQGASRGQFF. For the CDR3, the DNA is TGTGCCAGCAGTCCCGATCAGGGGGCTAGCCGGGGACAGTTCTTC. The chain joins TRBV7-3 to TRBJ2-1; 8 bases line up with TRBD1. This CDR3 is 15 amino acids long. Trimming cost V 6 bases and J 13 bases; bases outside gene matches: 17. The germline gives CDR1 SGHTA, CDR2 FQGTGA.

This sequence joins TRBV11-2 and TRBJ2-1; 10 bases fit TRBD2. The V gene end was trimmed by 5 bases and the J gene end by 7 bases; junction bases not matched to a gene: 14. CDR1 is SGHAT, CDR2 FQNNGV, per germline. This CDR3 contains 17 residues. This chain's CDR3 is CASSRLAGAIGANEQFF. In nucleotides, the CDR3 is TGTGCCAGCAGCCGCCTAGCGGGAGCCATCGGGGCAAATGAGCAGTTCTTC.

The chain links TRBV18 to TRBJ1-3; TRBD1 is a possible D gene (6 bases). Germline lookup yields CDR1 KGHSH and CDR2 LQKENI. V was clipped by 1 base and J by 2 bases, with 18 bases between them. The CDR3 totals 18 residues. The CDR3 coding sequence is TGTGCCAGCTCACCACTTAGCACTTTACAGGGTGCTGGAAACACCATATATTTT. Its protein product is CASSPLSTLQGAGNTIYF. The variable domain in full, with the rest retrieved from reference TRBV18 and TRBJ1-3, is NAGVMQNPRHLVRRRGQEARLRCSPMKGHSHVYWYRQLPEEGLKFMVYLQKENIIDESGMPKERFSAEFPKEGPSILRIQQVVRGDSAAYFCASSPLSTLQGAGNTIYFGEGSWLTVV.

The chain couples TRBV4-3 to TRBJ2-2, with D possibly matching TRBD1 (7 bases). This CDR3 region has 15 residues. The germline V gene encodes CDR1 LGHNA and CDR2 YSLEER. Trimming pared 4 bases from V and 0 bases from J, leaving 9 bases between. Here the CDR3 DNA reads TGCGCCAGCAGCCGGAGGGGGCCGAACACCGGGGAGCTGTTTTTT. Its translation: CASSRRGPNTGELFF.

This rearrangement joins TRBV6-1 to TRBJ1-2; no firm D call. In germline, CDR1 is MNHNS, CDR2 SASEGT. CDR3 length: 14 residues. The V and J ends lost 2 bases and 0 bases respectively, with 7 bases between them. CDR3 sequence (DNA): TGTGCCAGCAGTGAACACAGTACTAACTATGGCTACACCTTC. This gives the protein CASSEHSTNYGYTF.

The chain recombines TRBV9 with TRBJ2-1, with a tentative D call TRBD2 (6 bases). Trimming took 3 bases from V and 0 from J, leaving 13 bases between them. Germline CDR1 reads SGDLS; CDR2 reads YYNGEE. The CDR3 contains 16 residues. Written as DNA, the CDR3 is TGTGCCAGCAGCGGGAGGGGCGGGACCTCCTACAATGAGCAGTTCTTC. It translates to CASSGRGGTSYNEQFF.

The V gene is TRBV27, the J gene TRBJ1-1; 10 bases match TRBD1. Trimming at V came to 5 bases and at J to 5 bases, leaving 11 bases not matched to a gene. Germline V gene sequence: CDR1 MNHEY, CDR2 SMNVEV (reference sequence). The CDR3 consists of 16 residues. The CDR3 sequence: CASSGGSGTGVTEAFF. CDR3 sequence (DNA): TGTGCCAGCAGTGGGGGATCCGGGACAGGGGTGACTGAAGCTTTCTTT.

The chain couples TRBV9 to TRBJ2-3; D is perhaps TRBD2 (5 bases). The CDR3 is 16 residues long. The ends were cut back, 4 bases at V and 3 bases at J, with 18 bases in the middle. Germline V gives CDR1 SGDLS, CDR2 YYNGEE. CDR3 nucleotides: TGTGCCAGCAGCCCGACGGGGTCCACCGCTACAGATACGCAGTATTTT. Translated: CASSPTGSTATDTQYF.

This chain connects TRBV30 to TRBJ1-2; 9 nucleotides align to TRBD1. Germline V lookup: CDR1 GTSNPN, CDR2 SVGIG (reference sequence). CDR3 length: 15 amino acids. Unmatched junction bases numbered 9, after V lost 1 base and J lost 6 bases. The CDR3 region has the DNA TGTGCCTGGAGTGGTACAGGGGGCCTTGAAGATGGCTACACCTTC. This gives the protein CAWSGTGGLEDGYTF. The entire variable domain, with the rest obtained from reference TRBV30 and TRBJ1-2, is as follows: SQTIHQWPATLVQPVGSPLSLECTVEGTSNPNLYWYRQAAGRGLQLLFYSVGIGQISSEVPQNLSASRPQDRQFILSSKKLLLSDSGFYLCAWSGTGGLEDGYTFGSGTRLTVV.

The chain links TRBV5-5 to TRBJ2-7; tentatively, D is TRBD1 (6 bases). Germline lookup yields CDR1 SGHKS and CDR2 YYEKEE (reference sequence). V gave up 0 bases and J gave up 3 bases, with 13 bases separating them. CDR3 length equals 15 residues. CDR3 in DNA: TGTGCCAGCAGCTTGGGAATGAGGGGGTACTACGAGCAGTACTTC. This encodes CASSLGMRGYYEQYF.

This clone was observed once. The chain employs TRBV7-9 and TRBJ2-7; D may be TRBD2 (6 bases). V lost 1 base and J 5 bases, leaving 18 bases between the germline ends. CDR3 length equals 16 residues. Germline CDR1 is SEHNR and CDR2 is FQNEAQ (reference sequence). In DNA, the CDR3 is TGTGCCAGCAGCTTAGGGGGGACTCACATGTTCAACGAGCAGTACTTC. Translation gives CASSLGGTHMFNEQYF.

The chain couples TRBV19 to TRBJ2-7; 10 bases are a match to TRBD1. CDR3 size: 14 residues. From germline, CDR1 is LNHDA and CDR2 SQIVND (reference sequence). Trimming cost V 5 bases and J 6 bases; bases outside gene matches: 7. The CDR3 DNA sequence: TGTGCCAGTAGTCCCAGACAGGGGGCTGGCGAGCAGTACTTC. This codes for CASSPRQGAGEQYF.

The chain recombines TRBV7-6 with TRBJ1-1; D uncertain. Trimming cost V 5 bases and J 4 bases, with 14 bases left between them. The germline CDR1 and CDR2 sequences are SGHVS and FNYEAQ. The CDR3 is 14 residues long. The CDR3 here is CASSTGPLGTEAFF. In DNA, the CDR3 is TGTGCCAGCAGCACCGGGCCCCTAGGCACTGAAGCTTTCTTT.

This clone was counted a single time. The chain has TRBV28 and TRBJ1-5; D is perhaps TRBD1 (5 bases). Trimming left V 2 bases short and J 7 bases short, with 15 bases between. Germline loops: CDR1 MDHEN, CDR2 SYDVKM. The CDR3 length is 15 residues. The CDR3 loop reads CASSLNPGHGQPQHF. Here the CDR3 DNA reads TGTGCCAGCAGTTTAAATCCGGGGCATGGCCAGCCCCAGCATTTT.

This rearrangement joins TRBV5-1 to TRBJ2-7, with D perhaps TRBD1 (6 bases). The CDR3 runs to 14 residues. Germline V gives CDR1 SGHRS, CDR2 YFSETQ. The V and J ends lost 4 bases and 3 bases respectively, with 14 bases between them. The CDR3 protein is CASSQEQGFYEQYF. CDR3 bases: TGCGCCAGCAGCCAAGAACAGGGTTTCTACGAGCAGTACTTC.

V usage is TRBV28 and J usage is TRBJ2-5, with a weak D call TRBD1 (6 bases). The V end was cut by 6 bases, the J end by 2 bases, with 13 bases between. Germline values: CDR1 MDHEN, CDR2 SYDVKM. The CDR3 sequence is 14 residues long. The chain's CDR3 is CASRTPRGQETQYF. CDR3 in DNA: TGTGCCAGCAGGACCCCCAGGGGTCAAGAGACCCAGTACTTC.

The chain employs TRBV2 and TRBJ2-7; tentative D call: TRBD1 (5 bases). Germline-derived CDR1 and CDR2 are SNHLY and FYNNEI. V lost 7 bases and J lost 2, with 12 bases in between. This CDR3 spans 13 amino acids. The CDR3 nucleotides are TGTGCCAGCACCGATAAGGGGACCTACGAGCAGTACTTC. Amino acid sequence: CASTDKGTYEQYF.

The chain recombines TRBV27 with TRBJ2-4, with D possibly TRBD2 on 6 matching bases. The CDR3 loop spans 16 amino acids. Germline CDR1 is MNHEY and CDR2 is SMNVEV (reference sequence). Trimming pared 7 bases from V and 3 bases from J, leaving 19 bases between. The CDR3, as DNA: TGTGCCAGCACCCTTCCAGGCGGGGACGGCAAAAACATTCAGTACTTC. It codes for CASTLPGGDGKNIQYF.

V and J are TRBV10-3 and TRBJ2-1; D may correspond to TRBD1 or TRBD2 (5 bases each). With 8 bases removed from V and 0 bases from J, the gap between germline ends came to 11 bases. Germline V lookup: CDR1 ENHRY, CDR2 SYGVKD. The CDR3 totals 14 residues. The CDR3 spells CAIGTLSSYNEQFF. CDR3 nucleotide sequence: TGTGCCATCGGGACGTTGAGCTCCTACAATGAGCAGTTCTTC.